Listed here are 27 T cell receptor beta chains from one sample, sequenced in a study of a mutant IDH1 vaccine in newly diagnosed glioma. Sample time point: week 35, safety follow-up. In every dose of vaccine, 300 ug of mutant IDH1 20-mer peptide was given alongside topical imiquimod. Their antigens are not known. Generated by immunoSEQ multiplex PCR, the TCRdb table keeps only in-frame clones and is missing some. The sample shows 50,000 to 70,000 clones, around four fifths of them seen only once. Sequencing used PBMCs, obtained from a glioma patient whose treatment included an IDH1 peptide vaccine. Every receptor here comes from a man in his thirties or forties with glioma.

V is TRBV6-5 and J is TRBJ2-2; TRBD2 might be the D (7 bases). In germline, CDR1 is MNHEY, CDR2 SVGAGI. The CDR3 has 16 amino acids. V shed 2 bases and J shed 6 bases, with 16 bases lying between them. CDR3 loop: CASSYKRGALPGELFF. DNA for the CDR3: TGTGCCAGCAGTTACAAACGGGGGGCGCTCCCCGGGGAGCTGTTTTTT.

This clone was counted a few times. The chain employs TRBV18 and TRBJ1-5; TRBD1 agrees at 8 bases. CDR1 and CDR2 from the germline V gene are KGHSH and LQKENI. Losses at the gene ends were 2 bases for V and 6 bases for J; bases not matched to a gene: 9. The CDR3 sequence is 16 residues long. CDR3 region: CASSPNLGQGGQPQHF. Here the CDR3 DNA reads TGTGCCAGCTCACCAAACCTTGGACAGGGAGGTCAGCCCCAGCATTTT. Looking up the rest from reference TRBV18 and TRBJ1-5 gives the full variable domain: NAGVMQNPRHLVRRRGQEARLRCSPMKGHSHVYWYRQLPEEGLKFMVYLQKENIIDESGMPKERFSAEFPKEGPSILRIQQVVRGDSAAYFCASSPNLGQGGQPQHFGDGTRLSIL.

The chain couples TRBV21-1 to TRBJ2-1; whether TRBD2, the table's D call, matches the DNA was not checked. TRBV21-1 is shown as a pseudogene. The CDR3 has 15 residues. The CDR3 DNA sequence: TGTGCCAGCAGCAAGACTAGCGGGGTTAGAAATGAGCAGTTCTTC. This translates into CASSKTSGVRNEQFF.

As for this clone: This may be a read error, as it is one base from a much larger clone. The CDR3 ends on some other residue instead of the conserved phenylalanine or tryptophan, so this is likely a read error. The chain combines TRBV14 with TRBJ1-6; a weak D match, TRBD1 (6 bases). The germline V gene has CDR1 SGHDN and CDR2 FVKESK. CDR3 length equals 15 residues. Trimming shortened V by 0 bases and J by 9 bases, and 12 bases separated the two germline ends. The CDR3 sequence: CASSQDPGAGSPLHL. The DNA for the CDR3 is TGTGCCAGCAGCCAAGATCCGGGGGCTGGTTCACCCCTCCACCTT.

V gene TRBV28 combines with J gene TRBJ2-1, with D possibly TRBD2 on 5 matching bases. V was cut by 2 bases and J by 7 bases, with 9 bases left in between. Germline V gene sequence: CDR1 MDHEN, CDR2 SYDVKM. CDR3 length: 13 amino acids. Here the CDR3 DNA reads TGTGCCAGCAGTTTACTCCCGGGGAATGAGCAGTTCTTC. Translated, it gives CASSLLPGNEQFF.

The J gene is TRBJ2-3, the V gene TRBV6-1, with D possibly being TRBD1 (5 bases). Germline V gene lookup returns CDR1 MNHNS and CDR2 SASEGT. Trimming cost V 1 base and J 2 bases, with 10 bases left between them. This CDR3 is built from 15 residues. The CDR3: CASSEVPQATDTQYF. CDR3 in DNA: TGTGCCAGCAGTGAAGTCCCACAGGCCACAGATACGCAGTATTTT.

The chain links TRBV2 to TRBJ1-1, with 7 nucleotides matching TRBD1. From germline, CDR1 is SNHLY and CDR2 FYNNEI. The trim removed 1 base at V and 1 base at J, leaving 9 bases unmatched. This CDR3 is 17 amino acids long. The CDR3: CASSEVSWDSRNTEAFF. In DNA, the CDR3 is TGTGCCAGCAGTGAAGTTAGTTGGGACAGTAGGAACACTGAAGCTTTCTTT.

This rearrangement joins TRBV6-4 to TRBJ2-2; 9 bases match TRBD2. Trimming cost V 2 bases and J 3 bases; bases outside gene matches: 7. The CDR3 has 17 residues. The germline V gene has CDR1 MRHNA and CDR2 SNTAGT. The CDR3, as DNA: TGTGCCAGCAGTGACACAGCGGGGGGTTCGGACACCGGGGAGCTGTTTTTT. This translates into CASSDTAGGSDTGELFF.

The chain couples TRBV2 to TRBJ1-2, with TRBD1 as a possible D gene (6 bases). Trimming pared 6 bases from V and 7 bases from J, leaving 15 bases between. The germline gives CDR1 SNHLY, CDR2 FYNNEI. The CDR3 is 13 amino acids. The CDR3 sequence: CASSKDSPAGYTF. The CDR3 nucleotides are TGTGCCAGCAGCAAGGACAGTCCCGCTGGCTACACCTTC.

This clone has just a few counts. The chain carries TRBV19 and TRBJ1-2; D uncertain. CDR3 length: 13 amino acids. Trimming removed 4 bases at V and 4 bases at J, with 10 bases between. Germline V gene sequence: CDR1 LNHDA, CDR2 SQIVND (reference sequence). The CDR3 loop is CASSTDVGYGYTF. CDR3 sequence (DNA): TGTGCCAGTAGTACGGACGTCGGCTATGGCTACACCTTC.

This clone was observed a handful of times. The chain recombines TRBV2 with TRBJ1-6, with unresolved D. This CDR3 spans 16 amino acids. Trimming took 1 base from V and 5 from J, leaving 12 bases between them. The germline V gene encodes CDR1 SNHLY and CDR2 FYNNEI. CDR3 in DNA: TGTGCCAGCAGTGAAGAAAGTCGGCAGAATAATTCACCCCTCCACTTT. It yields the protein CASSEESRQNNSPLHF.

The J gene is TRBJ1-2, the V gene TRBV29-1; 11 nucleotides agree with TRBD1. V was pared by 4 bases and J by 4 bases, with 11 bases of the junction left unmatched. The CDR3 runs 16 residues. Per germline, CDR1 SQVTM and CDR2 ANQGSEA. The CDR3 loop is CSVVLGTGGTPYGYTF. The CDR3 DNA reads TGCAGCGTTGTTTTGGGGACAGGGGGGACTCCCTATGGCTACACCTTC.

V is TRBV15 and J is TRBJ2-7; D remains ambiguous. Trimming removed 4 bases from V and 5 bases from J, with 6 bases in between. CDR3 length equals 11 residues. Germline CDR1 and CDR2: LNHNV and YYDKDF (reference sequence). The DNA for the CDR3 is TGTGCCACCAGCATGTATAACGAGCAGTACTTC. As protein: CATSMYNEQYF.

This chain joins TRBV27 and TRBJ2-7, with 11 bases matching TRBD1. Germline V CDR1 and CDR2: MNHEY, SMNVEV (reference sequence). This CDR3 is built from 15 residues. Trimming at V came to 7 bases and at J to 6 bases, leaving 11 bases not matched to a gene. In nucleotides, the CDR3 is TGTGCCAGCAAAAGGACAGGGGGCGCGGTCCGCGAGCAGTACTTC. Translated, it gives CASKRTGGAVREQYF.

The V and J genes are TRBV19 and TRBJ1-5, with a weak D call TRBD1 (5 bases). The CDR3 runs to 20 residues. Germline CDR1 and CDR2: LNHDA and SQIVND (reference sequence). V was cut by 0 bases and J by 0 bases, with 21 bases left in between. The CDR3 DNA sequence: TGTGCCAGTAGTATAGAGGGGCCCGCTTTCCGTCTGATTAGCAATCAGCCCCAGCATTTT. It translates to CASSIEGPAFRLISNQPQHF.

The chain has TRBV12-2 and TRBJ2-7; the table assigns TRBD1, which was not confirmed against the DNA. TRBV12-2 constitutes a pseudogene. The CDR3 extends over 20 amino acids. The DNA for the CDR3 is TGTGCAAGTCGCTTAGTGGACAGACTTCTACCTCCCCTCAACCGGAAAGTGTGCTACTTC. Protein product: CASRLVDRLLPPLNRKVCYF.

J is TRBJ2-1 and V is TRBV6-4; weak D call: TRBD2 (5 bases). V was trimmed by 0 bases and J by 4 bases, leaving 13 bases between them. Germline values: CDR1 MRHNA, CDR2 SNTAGT. The CDR3 consists of 16 residues. This CDR3 is CASSDSWLAHYNEQFF. In nucleotides, the CDR3 is TGTGCCAGCAGTGACTCATGGCTAGCACATTACAATGAGCAGTTCTTC.

The chain recombines TRBV27 with TRBJ2-7; 15 bases map to TRBD2. The length of the CDR3 is 17 residues. Germline CDR1 MNHEY, CDR2 SMNVEV (reference sequence). V was pared by 4 bases and J by 0 bases, with 4 bases of the junction left unmatched. The CDR3 nucleotides are TGTGCCAGCAGTTGGATGGGACTAGCGGGGGGCTCCTACGAGCAGTACTTC. Protein product: CASSWMGLAGGSYEQYF.

The CDR3 DNA reads as TGTGCCACCAGCAGAGAGACCAGCGTGTATGGCTACACCTTC. It encodes CATSRETSVYGYTF. J is TRBJ1-2 and V is TRBV15; D gene ambiguous. With 0 bases removed from V and 5 bases from J, the gap between germline ends came to 10 bases. This CDR3 comprises 14 residues. Per germline, CDR1 LNHNV and CDR2 YYDKDF (reference sequence).

The chain is built from TRBV9 and TRBJ2-2; TRBD1 matches 7 bases. The CDR3 spans 16 residues. The V gene's germline CDR1 is SGDLS and CDR2 YYNGEE. The ends lost 2 bases at V and 3 bases at J; junction bases unmatched: 7. The CDR3 region has the DNA TGTGCCAGCAGCGTTGTTCTAGGGGGCTACACCGGGGAGCTGTTTTTT. The encoded protein is CASSVVLGGYTGELFF.

This clone has only a few counts. This chain links TRBV5-5 with TRBJ1-5; possible D gene TRBD1, 5 bases. CDR3 size: 16 residues. The germline V gene encodes CDR1 SGHKS and CDR2 YYEKEE (reference sequence). V shed 4 bases and J shed 0 bases, with 14 bases lying between them. The chain's CDR3 is CASSPAGRVSNQPQHF. CDR3 nucleotide sequence: TGTGCCAGCAGCCCCGCGGGACGGGTTAGCAATCAGCCCCAGCATTTT.

This sequence joins TRBV6-6 and TRBJ1-1, with TRBD1 as a possible D gene (5 bases). Germline CDR1 MNHNY, CDR2 SVGAGI (reference sequence). This CDR3 comprises 13 residues. V was clipped by 4 bases and J by 1 base, with 7 bases between them. The CDR3 nucleotides are TGTGCCAGCAGTTCCCAGGGGAACACTGAAGCTTTCTTT. It is translated as CASSSQGNTEAFF.

V gene TRBV10-2 combines with J gene TRBJ2-5; 7 bases match TRBD1. The germline V gene encodes CDR1 WSHSY and CDR2 SAAADI. V trimming: 10 bases; J trimming: 1 base; junction bases outside the gene matches: 6. This CDR3 has 13 residues. The CDR3 region is CATWWDSQETQYF. The CDR3 coding sequence is TGCGCCACCTGGTGGGACAGCCAAGAGACCCAGTACTTC.

The V gene is TRBV7-2, the J gene TRBJ2-4, with TRBD1 as a possible D gene (5 bases). This CDR3 is 13 amino acids long. Germline values: CDR1 SGHTA, CDR2 FQGNSA. Trimming removed 7 bases at V and 7 bases at J, with 14 bases between. CDR3 amino acids: CASTLTRANIQYF. CDR3 nucleotide sequence: TGTGCCAGCACCCTGACCAGGGCGAACATTCAGTACTTC. Using reference TRBV7-2 and TRBJ2-4 for the parts outside the CDR3, the full variable domain is GAGVSQSPSNKVTEKGKDVELRCDPISGHTALYWYRQSLGQGLEFLIYFQGNSAPDKSGLPSDRFSAERTGGSVSTLTIQRTQQEDSAVYLCASTLTRANIQYFGAGTRLSVL.

This clone occurred once. The V and J genes are TRBV2 and TRBJ2-7, with 9 bases that match TRBD1. This CDR3 spans 13 amino acids. Germline CDR1 SNHLY, CDR2 FYNNEI. V lost 6 bases to trimming and J lost 5 bases; unmatched junction nucleotides: 5. In DNA, the CDR3 is TGTGCCAGCAGCTCGGACAGGGGACACGAGCAGTACTTC. Amino acid sequence: CASSSDRGHEQYF.

The chain has TRBV7-6 and TRBJ1-6; unclear D gene. This CDR3 contains 15 residues. Trimming shortened V by 5 bases and J by 9 bases, and 17 bases separated the two germline ends. Germline CDR1 reads SGHVS; CDR2 reads FNYEAQ. The CDR3 loop is CASSPFTQTTSPLHF. CDR3 bases: TGTGCCAGCAGCCCCTTTACTCAGACCACTTCACCCCTCCACTTT.

This chain connects TRBV6-5 to TRBJ2-3; D gene ambiguous. Germline-derived CDR1 and CDR2 are MNHEY and SVGAGI. Trimming took off 5 bases at V and 2 bases at J, with 14 bases between the two ends. The CDR3 loop spans 15 amino acids. CDR3 loop: CASSLQTPTTDTQYF. CDR3 coding DNA: TGTGCCAGCAGTCTACAGACCCCAACCACAGATACGCAGTATTTT.